The clone carrying this TCR beta chain was counted between two and nine times. At least 3 on the Clinical Activity Score was recorded for ophthalmopathy patients, who also had NOSPECS grade at least 4 and duration under 3 months. The PBMCs had their origin in around 9.1 ml of fresh peripheral blood. The data are from a study of T cells in Graves' hyperthyroidism and ophthalmopathy. Germline V lookup: CDR1 SGDLS, CDR2 YYNGEE. The V end was cut by 3 bases, the J end by 1 base, with 13 bases between. The CDR3 spans 16 residues. RNA transcripts were the template for amplifying TCR beta CDR3 regions. The HTBI primer set was used in a first-round RT-PCR of the TCR CDR3. TCRdb re-called the multiplex PCR reads with MiXCR, one entry per CDR3 protein. The sample consists of around 600,000 distinct CDR3 sequences, about a sixth of them appearing once.

Material for sequencing was blood. This chain joins TRBV9 and TRBJ2-2; maybe TRBD2 (6 bases). This clonotype was obtained from a woman in her thirties or forties with Graves' ophthalmopathy. CDR3 sequence reads: CASSGISGENTGELFF. The CDR3 nucleotides read TGTGCCAGCAGCGGCATATCGGGGGAGAACACCGGGGAGCTGTTTTTT.